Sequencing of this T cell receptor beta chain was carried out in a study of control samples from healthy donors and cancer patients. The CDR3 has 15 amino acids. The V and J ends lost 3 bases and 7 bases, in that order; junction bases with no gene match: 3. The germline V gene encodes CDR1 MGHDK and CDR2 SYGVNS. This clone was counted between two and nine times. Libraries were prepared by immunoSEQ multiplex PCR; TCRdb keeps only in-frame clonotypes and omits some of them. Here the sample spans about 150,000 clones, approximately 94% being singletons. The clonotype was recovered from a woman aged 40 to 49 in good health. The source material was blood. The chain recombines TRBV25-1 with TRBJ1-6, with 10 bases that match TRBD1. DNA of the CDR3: TGTGCCAGCAGTGAGCCGGGACAGGGGAATTCACCCCTCCACTTT. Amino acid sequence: CASSEPGQGNSPLHF.